The T cell receptor beta chain under discussion was sequenced for a study of T cells in Graves' hyperthyroidism and ophthalmopathy. Germline CDR1 MNHNY, CDR2 SVGAGI (reference sequence). The V gene lost 0 bases and the J gene lost 5 bases, with 17 bases spanning the gap. This CDR3 has 17 amino acids. Study-wide results and caveats: Classification by a 13 V-J model distinguished ophthalmopathy from stable hyperthyroidism. Blood samples included most of the expanded thyroid clonotypes exceeding 0.001.

This clonotype appeared many times. What it recognizes is unknown. For the diagnoses, clinical symptoms, serum thyroxine and TRAb, thyroid ultrasound and orbital computed tomography were used. Amplification targeted TCR beta CDR3 regions from RNA transcripts. Primed by the HTBI set, a first-round RT-PCR was run on the TCR CDR3. TCRdb reprocessed the multiplex PCR reads with MiXCR, giving one entry per CDR3 protein. The sample includes 250,000 to 300,000 distinct CDR3 sequences, about 16% seen only once; the top ten take around 31%. V gene TRBV6-6 combines with J gene TRBJ2-1, with D possibly matching TRBD2 (5 bases). This receptor was obtained from a woman aged 50 to 60 with Graves' hyperthyroidism that later progressed to Graves' ophthalmopathy. The sequencing sample was made of blood. The CDR3 nucleotides read TGTGCCAGCAGTTACTCCCCTGGTGGGAGAAACAACAATGAGCAGTTCTTC. Protein: CASSYSPGGRNNNEQFF.